Shown below are 22 T cell receptor beta chains from a single sample sequenced in a study of blood T cell repertoires in COVID-19. Sequencing used immunoSEQ multiplex PCR; TCRdb keeps in-frame clones, though not all of them. The sample lists 40,000 to 65,000 clones, 86% occurring once. The source material was peripheral blood. The source of these receptors is a man aged 65 to 79 with active COVID-19.

J is TRBJ2-1 and V is TRBV6-2 or TRBV6-3; 7 nucleotides line up with TRBD2. V gave up 2 bases and J gave up 0 bases; unmatched junction bases: 4. The CDR3 runs to 16 residues. Germline assignment: CDR1 MNHEY and CDR2 SVGEGT. Written as DNA, the CDR3 is TGTGCCAGCAGTTACGCATCGGGGGGCTCCTACAATGAGCAGTTCTTC. Its translation: CASSYASGGSYNEQFF.

The chain couples TRBV5-1 to TRBJ1-2; unclear D gene. The CDR3 extends over 15 amino acids. V was cut by 4 bases and J by 1 base, with 14 bases left in between. Germline V gene lookup returns CDR1 SGHRS and CDR2 YFSETQ. The CDR3 spells CASSLREDNNYGYTF. Written as DNA, the CDR3 is TGCGCCAGCAGCCTTCGGGAGGATAATAACTATGGCTACACCTTC.

The chain joins TRBV27 to TRBJ1-5; D may be TRBD1 (6 bases). The CDR3 has 14 residues. Trimming removed 2 bases from V and 5 bases from J, with 10 bases in between. Germline lookup yields CDR1 MNHEY and CDR2 SMNVEV (reference sequence). The chain's CDR3 is CASSLRWGHQPQHF. CDR3 in DNA: TGTGCCAGCAGTTTACGATGGGGGCATCAGCCCCAGCATTTT.

The chain employs TRBV13 and TRBJ2-4; a possible D gene is TRBD1 (6 bases). Trimming stripped 8 bases from V and 7 bases from J, with 9 bases between. Per the germline V gene, CDR1 is PRHDT and CDR2 is FYEKMQ (reference sequence). This CDR3 region has 11 residues. This CDR3 is CASGQGNIQYF. As DNA, the CDR3 is TGTGCCAGCGGGCAGGGGAACATTCAGTACTTC.

CDR3 DNA sequence: TGCGCCAGCAGCTCCTCCGGGACTAGCCTCTACAATGAGCAGTTCTTC. It codes for CASSSSGTSLYNEQFF. The chain joins TRBV5-1 to TRBJ2-1, with 9 bases fitting TRBD2. This CDR3 has 16 amino acids. With 3 bases clipped from V and 3 bases from J, the junction kept 7 bases outside the gene matches. CDR1 SGHRS and CDR2 YFSETQ come from the germline V gene. Based on the CDR3 plus reference TRBV5-1 and TRBJ2-1, the full variable domain is KAGVTQTPRYLIKTRGQQVTLSCSPISGHRSVSWYQQTPGQGLQFLFEYFSETQRNKGNFPGRFSGRQFSNSRSEMNVSTLELGDSALYLCASSSSGTSLYNEQFFGPGTRLTVL.

The chain uses TRBV5-5 and TRBJ1-4; 10 nucleotides agree with TRBD1. This CDR3 is 15 amino acids long. V gave up 4 bases and J gave up 8 bases; unmatched junction bases: 8. Germline V gene lookup returns CDR1 SGHKS and CDR2 YYEKEE (reference sequence). CDR3 sequence reads: CASSPGQGSGEKLFF. The CDR3 coding sequence is TGTGCCAGCAGCCCGGGACAGGGGAGTGGCGAAAAACTGTTTTTT. Variable domain in full (rest from reference TRBV5-5 and TRBJ1-4): DAGVTQSPTHLIKTRGQQVTLRCSPISGHKSVSWYQQVLGQGPQFIFQYYEKEERGRGNFPDRFSARQFPNYSSELNVNALLLGDSALYLCASSPGQGSGEKLFFGSGTQLSVL.

This chain links TRBV5-4 with TRBJ1-1, with 7 bases lining up with TRBD1. V trimming: 4 bases; J trimming: 6 bases; junction bases outside the gene matches: 6. The germline gives CDR1 SGHNT, CDR2 YYREEE (reference sequence). This CDR3 is built from 13 residues. The CDR3 loop reads CASSGTAVSEAFF. CDR3 nucleotide sequence: TGTGCCAGCAGCGGGACAGCGGTCTCTGAAGCTTTCTTT.

The V gene is TRBV9, the J gene TRBJ2-7; no reliable D call. Trimming removed 2 bases from V and 2 bases from J, with 11 bases in between. There are 14 residues in the CDR3. Germline CDR1 and CDR2: SGDLS and YYNGEE. The CDR3 sequence is CASSVHPETYEQYF. DNA of the CDR3: TGTGCCAGCAGCGTCCACCCAGAAACCTACGAGCAGTACTTC.

The chain joins TRBV11-1 to TRBJ2-3; 7 nucleotides agree with TRBD2. The CDR3 has 13 residues. The V and J ends lost 8 bases and 2 bases, in that order; junction bases with no gene match: 4. Per germline, CDR1 SGHAT and CDR2 FQDESV (reference sequence). The DNA of the CDR3 is TGTGCCAGCGCTGAGCGGGACACAGATACGCAGTATTTT. It codes for CASAERDTDTQYF. Complete variable domain (other parts from reference TRBV11-1 and TRBJ2-3): EAEVAQSPRYKITEKSQAVAFWCDPISGHATLYWYRQILGQGPELLVQFQDESVVDDSQLPKDRFSAERLKGVDSTLKIQPAELGDSAMYLCASAERDTDTQYFGPGTRLTVL.

The chain is built from TRBV7-8 and TRBJ2-7; 12 nucleotides align to TRBD1. The V gene's germline CDR1 is SGHVS and CDR2 FQNEAQ. The CDR3 totals 17 residues. V trimming: 1 base; J trimming: 4 bases; junction bases outside the gene matches: 8. The CDR3 region is CASSLEWGQGAVYEQYF. DNA for the CDR3: TGTGCCAGCAGCTTAGAGTGGGGACAGGGGGCAGTTTACGAGCAGTACTTC.

The chain joins TRBV19 to TRBJ1-1; D unclear. V lost 0 bases and J lost 6, with 11 bases in between. The CDR3 consists of 14 residues. Germline CDR1 LNHDA, CDR2 SQIVND (reference sequence). DNA of the CDR3: TGTGCCAGTAGTATAGACGGGAACCGGGCTGAAGCTTTCTTT. Translation: CASSIDGNRAEAFF.

This chain uses TRBV15 with TRBJ1-3; 7 bases are shared with TRBD1. With V trimmed by 6 bases and J by 0 bases, 5 bases remained unmatched. Germline CDR1 and CDR2: LNHNV and YYDKDF (reference sequence). The CDR3 consists of 15 residues. The CDR3 spells CATSIGTDSGNTIYF. The CDR3 DNA follows: TGTGCCACCAGTATCGGGACAGACTCTGGAAACACCATATATTTT.

The chain recombines TRBV5-1 with TRBJ1-1, with D uncertain. Germline CDR1 reads SGHRS; CDR2 reads YFSETQ. The CDR3 has 14 amino acids. Trimming took off 2 bases at V and 11 bases at J, with 19 bases between the two ends. CDR3 in DNA: TGCGCCAGCAGCTTATTGGATACTGAGGGAGGGGCTTTCTTT. Protein sequence: CASSLLDTEGGAFF.

The V gene is TRBV6-5, the J gene TRBJ1-1; 7 bases agree with TRBD1. The germline gives CDR1 MNHEY, CDR2 SVGAGI. The V segment lost 4 bases and the J segment 0 bases; nucleotides outside the gene matches: 8. The CDR3 runs 16 residues. Here the CDR3 DNA reads TGTGCCAGCAGTTCCCTGTCGACAGGGATGAACACTGAAGCTTTCTTT. Residues: CASSSLSTGMNTEAFF.

On this clone: Germline and junction disagree at one end, which may indicate a read error. The gene calls are TRBV4-1 and TRBJ2-5, with 7 bases that match TRBD2. The CDR3 has 17 residues. CDR1 is MGHRA, CDR2 YSYEKL, per germline. In DNA, the CDR3 is TGCGCCAGCAGCCAAGGTGGGGCGGGGGTCCCCCAACAGACCCAGTACTTC. It is translated as CASSQGGAGVPQQTQYF.

This clone is a singleton in its sample. J is TRBJ2-7 and V is TRBV30; 8 bases map to TRBD2. There are 14 residues in the CDR3. V shed 4 bases and J 0 bases; nucleotides not matched to a gene: 5. Germline CDR1 GTSNPN, CDR2 SVGIG (reference sequence). The CDR3 sequence is CAWKVAGSSYEQYF. The CDR3 DNA reads TGTGCCTGGAAGGTAGCGGGGAGCTCCTACGAGCAGTACTTC.

The V call is TRBV11-3, the J call TRBJ2-7, with TRBD1 identical over 7 bases. Germline CDR1 reads SGHNT; CDR2 reads YENEEA. The CDR3 extends over 13 amino acids. Trimming at V came to 5 bases and at J to 4 bases, leaving 5 bases not matched to a gene. This CDR3 is CASSLGQTYEQYF. CDR3 nucleotides: TGTGCCAGCAGCCTGGGACAGACATACGAGCAGTACTTC. Full variable domain (missing parts from reference TRBV11-3 and TRBJ2-7): EAGVVQSPRYKIIEKKQPVAFWCNPISGHNTLYWYLQNLGQGPELLIRYENEEAVDDSQLPKDRFSAERLKGVDSTLKIQPAELGDSAVYLCASSLGQTYEQYFGPGTRLTVT.

The CDR3 reads CASSTTRLVSYEQYF. The DNA for the CDR3 is TGTGCCAGCAGTACTACCCGGCTAGTCTCCTACGAGCAGTACTTC. This chain joins TRBV6-6 and TRBJ2-7; D unclear. The CDR3 loop spans 15 amino acids. Germline CDR1 MNHNY, CDR2 SVGAGI (reference sequence). The V end lost 5 bases, the J end lost 0 bases, and 14 bases lay between the germline ends.

The chain combines TRBV24-1 with TRBJ2-1; 10 bases line up with TRBD1. The CDR3 totals 16 residues. J lost 4 bases, V lost 7 bases, and 9 bases had no gene match. The V gene's germline CDR1 is KGHDR and CDR2 SFDVKD. For the CDR3, the DNA is TGTGCCACCAGCTCTTCCCGGGACAGGGGATACAATGAGCAGTTCTTC. The encoded protein is CATSSSRDRGYNEQFF.

J is TRBJ2-3 and V is TRBV7-2, with TRBD2 as a possible D gene (6 bases). Germline CDR1 SGHTA, CDR2 FQGNSA. The CDR3 spans 15 residues. The V end was cut by 5 bases, the J end by 6 bases, with 18 bases between. Written as DNA, the CDR3 is TGTGCCAGCAGCCGGAGCCCGTCGGGAGACGATACGCAGTATTTT. Encoded protein: CASSRSPSGDDTQYF.

The chain joins TRBV19 to TRBJ1-1, with a tentative D call TRBD1 (6 bases). The CDR3 length is 14 residues. V was shortened by 7 bases and J by 3 bases, with 15 bases between the two germline ends. The germline V gene encodes CDR1 LNHDA and CDR2 SQIVND (reference sequence). The CDR3 reads CASTTTDSYTEAFF. CDR3 nucleotide sequence: TGTGCCAGTACAACTACGGACAGTTACACTGAAGCTTTCTTT.

The chain joins TRBV29-1 to TRBJ1-2, with D uncertain. The germline V gene encodes CDR1 SQVTM and CDR2 ANQGSEA. The ends were cut back, 7 bases at V and 8 bases at J, with 20 bases in the middle. The CDR3 length is 13 residues. The DNA of the CDR3 is TGCAGCGCCGGATCCACTAGGATGAGAGGCTACACCTTC. Translated, it gives CSAGSTRMRGYTF.